The TCR beta chain under discussion was sequenced for a study of blood T cells in healthy people across ages. Study observations and caveats: Naive CD4+ cells and diversity were both higher in long-lived donors than in aged donors. Naive T cell percentage showed a strong correlation with TCR beta diversity.

The germline V gene encodes CDR1 SGHAT and CDR2 FQDESV (reference sequence). This CDR3 comprises 14 residues. Alongside a J-beta primer mix, a sample-barcoded 5' primer served in a second PCR lasting roughly 7 to 11 cycles. Tags on each cDNA molecule came from a template-switch adaptor with 12 random nucleotides. Every sample gave at least 2.5 million paired-end reads containing CDR3. Using its own MiXCR run on the 5' RACE reads, TCRdb lists one record per CDR3 protein. The table shows approximately 1.5 million distinct CDR3 sequences, with less than 45% occurring only once. A note on this clonotype: Its antigen is not known. One junction end disagrees with the germline gene, perhaps due to a read error.

The sequence was obtained from a woman aged 18 to 35 in good health. The source material was blood. J is TRBJ2-5 and V is TRBV11-1, with D possibly TRBD2 on 5 matching bases. As DNA, the CDR3 is TGTGCAAGCAGCGCAAAGGGTCAGAGGGTGACCCAGTACTTC. It codes for CASSAKGQRVTQYF.